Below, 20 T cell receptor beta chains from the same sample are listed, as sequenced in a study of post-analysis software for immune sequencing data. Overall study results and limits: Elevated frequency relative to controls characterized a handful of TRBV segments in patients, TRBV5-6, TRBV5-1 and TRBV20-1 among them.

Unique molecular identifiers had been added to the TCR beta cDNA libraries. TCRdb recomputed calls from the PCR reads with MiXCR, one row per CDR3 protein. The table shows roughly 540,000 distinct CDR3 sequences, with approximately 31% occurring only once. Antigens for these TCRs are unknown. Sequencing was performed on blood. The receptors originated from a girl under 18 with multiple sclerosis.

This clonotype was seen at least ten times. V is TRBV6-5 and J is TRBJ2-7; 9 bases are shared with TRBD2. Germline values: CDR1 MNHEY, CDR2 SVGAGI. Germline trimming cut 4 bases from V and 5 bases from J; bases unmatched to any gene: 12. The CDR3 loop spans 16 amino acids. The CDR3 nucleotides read TGTGCCAGCAGTTCCTTCGGCAGCGGGGGGCCCCACGAGCAGTACTTC. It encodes CASSSFGSGGPHEQYF.

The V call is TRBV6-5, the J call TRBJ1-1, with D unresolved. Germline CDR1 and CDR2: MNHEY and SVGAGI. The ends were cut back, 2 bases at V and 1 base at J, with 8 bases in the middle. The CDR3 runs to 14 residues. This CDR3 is CASSYLRENTEAFF. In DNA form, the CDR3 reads TGTGCCAGCAGTTACCTGCGGGAGAACACTGAAGCTTTCTTT.

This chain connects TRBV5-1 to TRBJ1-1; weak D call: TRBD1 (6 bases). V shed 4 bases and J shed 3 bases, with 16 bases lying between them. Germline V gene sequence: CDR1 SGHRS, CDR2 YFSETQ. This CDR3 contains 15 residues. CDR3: CASSQTQGRDTEAFF. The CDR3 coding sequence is TGCGCCAGCAGCCAGACACAGGGAAGGGACACTGAAGCTTTCTTT.

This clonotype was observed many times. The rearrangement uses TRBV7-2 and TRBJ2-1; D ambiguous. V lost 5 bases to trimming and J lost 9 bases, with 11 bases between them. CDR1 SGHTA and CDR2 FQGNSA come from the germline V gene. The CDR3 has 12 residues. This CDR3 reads CASSVVGIEQFF. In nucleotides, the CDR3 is TGTGCCAGCAGCGTTGTTGGGATTGAGCAGTTCTTC. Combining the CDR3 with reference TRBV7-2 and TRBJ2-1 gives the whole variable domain GAGVSQSPSNKVTEKGKDVELRCDPISGHTALYWYRQSLGQGLEFLIYFQGNSAPDKSGLPSDRFSAERTGGSVSTLTIQRTQQEDSAVYLCASSVVGIEQFFGPGTRLTVL.

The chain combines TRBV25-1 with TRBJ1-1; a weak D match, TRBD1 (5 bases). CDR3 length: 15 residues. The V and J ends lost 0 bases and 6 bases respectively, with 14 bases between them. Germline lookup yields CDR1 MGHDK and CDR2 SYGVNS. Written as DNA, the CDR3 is TGTGCCAGCAGTGAATACGGTGGGGGGTCGGCTGAAGCTTTCTTT. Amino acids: CASSEYGGGSAEAFF.

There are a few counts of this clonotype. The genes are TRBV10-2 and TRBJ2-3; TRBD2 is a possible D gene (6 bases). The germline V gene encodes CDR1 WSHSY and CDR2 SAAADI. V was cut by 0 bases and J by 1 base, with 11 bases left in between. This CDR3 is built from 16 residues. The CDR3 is CASSESGGKGTDTQYF. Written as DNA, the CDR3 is TGCGCCAGCAGTGAGTCGGGCGGGAAGGGCACAGATACGCAGTATTTT.

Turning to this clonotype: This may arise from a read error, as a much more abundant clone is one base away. CDR3 DNA sequence: TGTGCCAGCAGCTTTGCCGACGACCCGCAGTTCTTC. Translated, it gives CASSFADDPQFF. This rearrangement joins TRBV5-5 to TRBJ2-1; D gene ambiguous. Trimming took 2 bases from V and 12 from J, leaving 12 bases between them. This CDR3 spans 12 amino acids. Per the germline V gene, CDR1 is SGHKS and CDR2 is YYEKEE (reference sequence). Complete variable domain (other parts from reference TRBV5-5 and TRBJ2-1): DAGVTQSPTHLIKTRGQQVTLRCSPISGHKSVSWYQQVLGQGPQFIFQYYEKEERGRGNFPDRFSARQFPNYSSELNVNALLLGDSALYLCASSFADDPQFFGPGTRLTVL.

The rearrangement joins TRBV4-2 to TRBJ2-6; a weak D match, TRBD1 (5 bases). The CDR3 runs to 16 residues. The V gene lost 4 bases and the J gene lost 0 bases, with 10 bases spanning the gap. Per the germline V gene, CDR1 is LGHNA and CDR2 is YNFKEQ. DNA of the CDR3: TGTGCCAGCAGCCCCGGACACAACTCTGGGGCCAACGTCCTGACTTTC. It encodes CASSPGHNSGANVLTF.

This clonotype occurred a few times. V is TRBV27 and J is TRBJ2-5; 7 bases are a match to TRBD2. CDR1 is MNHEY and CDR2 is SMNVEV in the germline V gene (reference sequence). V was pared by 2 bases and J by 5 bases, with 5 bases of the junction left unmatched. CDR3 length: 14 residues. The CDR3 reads CASSLAGTMETQYF. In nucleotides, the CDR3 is TGTGCCAGCAGTTTAGCTGGGACTATGGAGACCCAGTACTTC.

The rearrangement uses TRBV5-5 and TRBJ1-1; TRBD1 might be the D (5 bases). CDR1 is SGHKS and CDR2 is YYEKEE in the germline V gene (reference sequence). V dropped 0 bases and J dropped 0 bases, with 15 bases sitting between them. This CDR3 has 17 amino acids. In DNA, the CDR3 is TGTGCCAGCAGCTTGGGCCAGGGACTAGGGATGAACACTGAAGCTTTCTTT. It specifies CASSLGQGLGMNTEAFF.

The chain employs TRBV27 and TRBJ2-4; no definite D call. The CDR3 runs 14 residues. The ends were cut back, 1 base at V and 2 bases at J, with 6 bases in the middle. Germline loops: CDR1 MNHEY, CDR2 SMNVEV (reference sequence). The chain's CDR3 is CASSLWGSKNIQYF. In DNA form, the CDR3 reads TGTGCCAGCAGTTTATGGGGTTCCAAAAACATTCAGTACTTC.

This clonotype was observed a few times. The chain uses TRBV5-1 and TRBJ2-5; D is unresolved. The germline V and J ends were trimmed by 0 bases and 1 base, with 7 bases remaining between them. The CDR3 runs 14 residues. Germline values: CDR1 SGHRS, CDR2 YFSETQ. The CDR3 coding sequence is TGCGCCAGCAGCTTGGACCCCATCCAAGAGACCCAGTACTTC. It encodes CASSLDPIQETQYF. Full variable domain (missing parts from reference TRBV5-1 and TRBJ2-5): KAGVTQTPRYLIKTRGQQVTLSCSPISGHRSVSWYQQTPGQGLQFLFEYFSETQRNKGNFPGRFSGRQFSNSRSEMNVSTLELGDSALYLCASSLDPIQETQYFGPGTRLLVL.

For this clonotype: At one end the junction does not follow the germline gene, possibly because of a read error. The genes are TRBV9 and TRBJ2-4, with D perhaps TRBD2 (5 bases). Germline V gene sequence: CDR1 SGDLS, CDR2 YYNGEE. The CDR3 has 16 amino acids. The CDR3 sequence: CASSLGIGGPGNEQDF. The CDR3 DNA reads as TGTGCCAGCAGCCTAGGGATAGGCGGGCCTGGAAACGAGCAGGACTTC.

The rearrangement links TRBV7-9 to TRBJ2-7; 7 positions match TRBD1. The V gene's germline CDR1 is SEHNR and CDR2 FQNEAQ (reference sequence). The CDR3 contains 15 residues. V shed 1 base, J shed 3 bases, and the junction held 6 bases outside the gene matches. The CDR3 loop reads CASSLEQGMDYEQYF. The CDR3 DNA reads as TGTGCCAGCAGCTTAGAACAGGGGATGGACTACGAGCAGTACTTC.

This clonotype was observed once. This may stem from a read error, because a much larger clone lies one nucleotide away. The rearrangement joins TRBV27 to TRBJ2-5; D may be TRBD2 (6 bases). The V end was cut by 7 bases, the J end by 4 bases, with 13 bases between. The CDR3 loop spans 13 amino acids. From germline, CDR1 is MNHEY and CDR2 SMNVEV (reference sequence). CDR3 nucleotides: TGTGCCAGCACGGGGGTGGACGGAGAGACCCAGTACTTC. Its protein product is CASTGVDGETQYF.

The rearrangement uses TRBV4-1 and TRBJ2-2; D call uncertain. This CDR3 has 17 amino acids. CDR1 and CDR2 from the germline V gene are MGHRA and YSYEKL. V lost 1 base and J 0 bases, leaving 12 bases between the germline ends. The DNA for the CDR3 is TGCGCCAGCAGCCAAGTGGCGGCAGGCGCGAACACCGGGGAGCTGTTTTTT. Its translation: CASSQVAAGANTGELFF.

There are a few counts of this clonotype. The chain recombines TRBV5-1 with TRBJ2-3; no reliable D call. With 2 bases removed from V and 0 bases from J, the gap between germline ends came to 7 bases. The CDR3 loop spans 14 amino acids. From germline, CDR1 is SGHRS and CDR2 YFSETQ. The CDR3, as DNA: TGCGCCAGCAGCTTCCAGAGTAGCACAGATACGCAGTATTTT. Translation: CASSFQSSTDTQYF.

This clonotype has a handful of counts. For the CDR3, the DNA is TGTGCCAGCAGCCGGAGGCGACTAGCGGGAGGAGAGACCCAGTACTTC. Translation gives CASSRRRLAGGETQYF. The chain is built from TRBV7-9 and TRBJ2-5; TRBD2 agrees at 13 bases. Germline V gene data show CDR1 as SEHNR and CDR2 as FQNEAQ (reference sequence). The CDR3 loop spans 16 amino acids. V shed 5 bases, J shed 4 bases, and the junction held 7 bases outside the gene matches.

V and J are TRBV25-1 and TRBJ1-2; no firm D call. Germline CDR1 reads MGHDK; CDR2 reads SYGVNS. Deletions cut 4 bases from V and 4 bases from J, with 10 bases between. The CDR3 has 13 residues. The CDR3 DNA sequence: TGTGCCAGCAGTGTGGGGTTTCGCTATGGCTACACCTTC. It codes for CASSVGFRYGYTF.

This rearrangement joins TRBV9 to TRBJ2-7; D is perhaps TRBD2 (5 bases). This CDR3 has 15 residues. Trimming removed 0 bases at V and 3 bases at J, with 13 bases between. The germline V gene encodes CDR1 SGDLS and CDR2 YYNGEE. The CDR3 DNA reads TGTGCCAGCAGCGTAGGAGGGTCCGATAACTACGAGCAGTACTTC. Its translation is CASSVGGSDNYEQYF. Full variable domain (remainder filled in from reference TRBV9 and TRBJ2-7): DSGVTQTPKHLITATGQRVTLRCSPRSGDLSVYWYQQSLDQGLQFLIQYYNGEERAKGNILERFSAQQFPDLHSELNLSSLELGDSALYFCASSVGGSDNYEQYFGPGTRLTVT.